This T cell receptor (beta chain) was identified in a study of technical replicates of blood from a handful of donors (dated by TCRdb to the late 2010s). The library was made by the immunoSEQ multiplex PCR assay. Held by TCRdb, this immuneACCESS table contains in-frame sequences only and omits some clones. Under half of the omission traces to an unresolved V gene where checked; the cause of the rest is unknown. Across this sample there are tens of thousands of clones, with 95% to 97% seen only once. About 0.26% of the sample is held by the ten biggest clonotypes. CDR1 is given as DFQATT and CDR2 as SNEGSKA, both from the germline V gene (reference sequence). Trimming removed 8 bases from V and 6 bases from J, leaving 14 bases between the germline ends. Including the terminal cysteine and phenylalanine, the CDR3 comprises 11 residues. Just CDR3 DNA is preserved here, 33 bases in frame from base 1.

In the case of this clone: Which antigen it targets is not known. No much larger clonotype is one base removed from it; base qualities were not supplied.

This clonotype originated in a human donor in good health. This chain is built from TRBV20-1 and TRBJ2-7, with no confidently assigned D gene. Sequencing was performed on T cells isolated from PBMCs. This receptor carries the CDR3 CSLTRNPEQYF. The sequenced DNA: TGCAGTCTAACGCGTAATCCCGAGCAGTACTTC.